The 6 T cell receptor beta chains in this list originate from one sample, sequenced in a study of T cells in narcolepsy. Repertoires were generated with immunoSEQ multiplex PCR, while TCRdb's copy carries only in-frame clones and drops some. The sample has around 26,000 clones; roughly four fifths are singletons. The sequencing sample was made of CD45RA- memory CD4+ T cells from PBMCs. These TCRs come from a human donor with narcolepsy.

V is TRBV19 and J is TRBJ1-1; TRBD1 agrees at 7 bases. With 5 bases clipped from V and 4 bases from J, the junction kept 10 bases outside the gene matches. Per germline, CDR1 LNHDA and CDR2 SQIVND (reference sequence). The CDR3 runs 15 residues. The CDR3 spells CASSPQGRGGTEAFF. The DNA of the CDR3 is TGTGCCAGTAGTCCCCAGGGCAGGGGGGGCACTGAAGCTTTCTTT.

This chain connects TRBV5-5 to TRBJ1-2; 7 nucleotides agree with TRBD1. This CDR3 is built from 14 residues. V was pared by 1 base and J by 6 bases, with 6 bases of the junction left unmatched. Germline values: CDR1 SGHKS, CDR2 YYEKEE (reference sequence). Written as DNA, the CDR3 is TGTGCCAGCAGCTTGCCGGGGACAGCTGATGGCTACACCTTC. Translated: CASSLPGTADGYTF.

This CDR3 is CASSLLTANTGELFF. The DNA for the CDR3 is TGTGCCAGCAGTCTATTGACAGCGAACACCGGGGAGCTGTTTTTT. This chain uses TRBV7-9 with TRBJ2-2; D might be TRBD1 (5 bases). Between the trimmed V and J ends, which lost 6 bases and 0 bases, there was a span of 11 bases. The CDR3 runs 15 residues. Germline V gives CDR1 SEHNR, CDR2 FQNEAQ (reference sequence).

The rearrangement links TRBV11-2 to TRBJ2-7; maybe TRBD1 (6 bases). This CDR3 has 12 residues. V lost 5 bases and J lost 8, with 13 bases in between. Germline V gene data show CDR1 as SGHAT and CDR2 as FQNNGV. The CDR3 sequence: CASSPGQLQQYF. The CDR3 DNA sequence: TGTGCCAGCAGCCCTGGACAGCTCCAGCAGTACTTC.

The CDR3: CASSPLGQTNQPQHF. The CDR3 DNA sequence: TGTGCCAGCAGCCCGCTTGGGCAAACTAATCAGCCCCAGCATTTT. The chain couples TRBV7-9 to TRBJ1-5; D uncertain. Germline V gives CDR1 SEHNR, CDR2 FQNEAQ (reference sequence). Trimming removed 5 bases from V and 4 bases from J, with 15 bases in between. This CDR3 is 15 amino acids long.

The chain is built from TRBV6-6 and TRBJ2-7; 7 bases are a match to TRBD1. The CDR3 length is 14 residues. V trimming: 6 bases; J trimming: 4 bases; junction bases outside the gene matches: 9. Germline V gene sequence: CDR1 MNHNY, CDR2 SVGAGI (reference sequence). For the CDR3, the DNA is TGTGCCAGCAGGAAACAGGGGAACCAGTACGAGCAGTACTTC. This encodes CASRKQGNQYEQYF.